Presented here are 17 T cell receptor beta chains from one specimen sequenced in a study of blood T cells in healthy people across ages. Sample-barcoded 5' priming and a J-beta primer mix drove a second PCR of roughly 6 to 12 cycles. TCRdb analysed the 5' RACE reads with MiXCR anew, one entry per CDR3 protein. The profile covers some 860,000 distinct CDR3 sequences, with about 61% appearing a single time and roughly 24% taken by the ten largest. The sample was blood. Receptors originate from a man aged 40-49 years in good health.

The chain uses TRBV20-1 and TRBJ2-2; a weak D match, TRBD1 (5 bases). The CDR3 consists of 15 residues. V was pared by 1 base and J by 0 bases, with 9 bases between. Germline-derived CDR1 and CDR2 are DFQATT and SNEGSKA (reference sequence). The CDR3 DNA reads TGCAGTGCTAGAGGGGGCAGCGCGAACACCGGGGAGCTGTTTTTT. This gives the protein CSARGGSANTGELFF.

The V call is TRBV15, the J call TRBJ2-1, with D possibly TRBD2 on 6 matching bases. V was trimmed by 3 bases and J by 2 bases, leaving 14 bases between them. CDR3 length: 16 amino acids. Looked up from germline, CDR1 is LNHNV and CDR2 is YYDKDF (reference sequence). DNA for the CDR3: TGTGCCACCAGCAGTGAACGGGGGATAGCCTACAATGAGCAGTTCTTC. It yields the protein CATSSERGIAYNEQFF. Full variable domain (rest looked up from reference TRBV15 and TRBJ2-1): DAMVIQNPRYQVTQFGKPVTLSCSQTLNHNVMYWYQQKSSQAPKLLFHYYDKDFNNEADTPDNFQSRRPNTSFCFLDIRSPGLGDTAMYLCATSSERGIAYNEQFFGPGTRLTVL.

The chain links TRBV3-1 to TRBJ2-1; 7 bases line up with TRBD1. Matching the DNA end better, TRBJ2-7 makes the J call doubtful. The CDR3 extends over 15 amino acids. Germline V gene data show CDR1 as LGHDT and CDR2 as YNNKEL (reference sequence). In DNA form, the CDR3 reads TGTGCCAGCAGCCAAGTCGGGACAGACTACAATGAGCAGTACTTC. Translated: CASSQVGTDYNEQYF.

This clonotype was observed a few times. The chain has TRBV29-1 and TRBJ2-1; TRBD2 is a possible D gene (5 bases). The germline V gene has CDR1 SQVTM and CDR2 ANQGSEA. The CDR3 is made up of 10 amino acids. V shed 4 bases and J shed 10 bases, with 8 bases lying between them. The CDR3 sequence is CSVADYEQFF. CDR3 sequence (DNA): TGCAGCGTTGCTGACTACGAGCAGTTCTTC.

This chain links TRBV29-1 with TRBJ1-1; the D gene is possibly TRBD1 (6 bases). Germline V lookup: CDR1 SQVTM, CDR2 ANQGSEA. CDR3 length equals 12 residues. Trimming stripped 6 bases from V and 1 base from J, with 9 bases between. This CDR3 reads CSVSDRNTEAFF. CDR3 DNA sequence: TGCAGCGTCTCGGACAGGAACACTGAAGCTTTCTTT.

This chain connects TRBV11-2 to TRBJ2-1, with 7 bases that match TRBD1. The CDR3 length is 16 residues. Germline V lookup: CDR1 SGHAT, CDR2 FQNNGV. The trim removed 3 bases at V and 0 bases at J, leaving 5 bases unmatched. CDR3 sequence (DNA): TGTGCCAGCAGCTTCTACAGGGGCAACTCCTACAATGAGCAGTTCTTC. It translates to CASSFYRGNSYNEQFF.

The V and J genes are TRBV18 and TRBJ2-7; D is ambiguous. Germline V gene lookup returns CDR1 KGHSH and CDR2 LQKENI. V lost 3 bases and J 3 bases, leaving 9 bases between the germline ends. CDR3 length: 13 amino acids. The CDR3 protein is CASSPELVYEQYF. CDR3 nucleotides: TGTGCCAGCTCACCGGAGCTTGTCTACGAGCAGTACTTC. Looking up the rest from reference TRBV18 and TRBJ2-7 gives the full variable domain: NAGVMQNPRHLVRRRGQEARLRCSPMKGHSHVYWYRQLPEEGLKFMVYLQKENIIDESGMPKERFSAEFPKEGPSILRIQQVVRGDSAAYFCASSPELVYEQYFGPGTRLTVT.

The V call is TRBV6-5, the J call TRBJ2-3; D may be TRBD1 (6 bases). CDR1 and CDR2 from the germline V gene are MNHEY and SVGAGI. CDR3 length: 14 amino acids. Trimming pared 0 bases from V and 6 bases from J, leaving 10 bases between. The CDR3 here is CASSYSGQGDTQYF. The CDR3 bases are TGTGCCAGCAGTTACTCGGGGCAGGGGGATACGCAGTATTTT.

The chain uses TRBV6-5 and TRBJ1-5; 8 nucleotides agree with TRBD1. CDR3 size: 15 residues. The V gene end was trimmed by 6 bases and the J gene end by 6 bases; junction bases not matched to a gene: 10. The germline V gene has CDR1 MNHEY and CDR2 SVGAGI. The CDR3 sequence is CASRTRTGPPQPQHF. The CDR3 coding sequence is TGTGCCAGCAGAACCAGGACAGGGCCTCCTCAGCCCCAGCATTTT.

V gene TRBV29-1 combines with J gene TRBJ2-7; TRBD1 might be the D (6 bases). The CDR3 spans 14 residues. The V and J ends lost 1 base and 0 bases respectively, with 10 bases between them. Germline-derived CDR1 and CDR2 are SQVTM and ANQGSEA. CDR3 DNA sequence: TGCAGCGTTGAAGGACAGGAGTCCTCCTACGAGCAGTACTTC. It translates to CSVEGQESSYEQYF.

The V call is TRBV4-1, the J call TRBJ1-2; D is unclear. The V gene's germline CDR1 is MGHRA and CDR2 YSYEKL. V gave up 0 bases and J gave up 3 bases, with 8 bases separating them. CDR3 size: 14 residues. The CDR3 DNA is TGCGCCAGCAGCCAAGAGGGTTCTTACTATGGCTACACCTTC. This encodes CASSQEGSYYGYTF.

The V gene is TRBV7-2, the J gene TRBJ2-3, with 9 bases aligning to TRBD1. J gave up 0 bases and V 0 bases, and 4 bases lay outside the gene matches. This CDR3 has 17 amino acids. Germline V gene lookup returns CDR1 SGHTA and CDR2 FQGNSA. The CDR3 nucleotides read TGTGCCAGCAGCTTAGCAGGGACAGGGATGAGCACAGATACGCAGTATTTT. Encoded protein: CASSLAGTGMSTDTQYF. The full variable domain, with the rest looked up from reference TRBV7-2 and TRBJ2-3, is GAGVSQSPSNKVTEKGKDVELRCDPISGHTALYWYRQSLGQGLEFLIYFQGNSAPDKSGLPSDRFSAERTGGSVSTLTIQRTQQEDSAVYLCASSLAGTGMSTDTQYFGPGTRLTVL.

In its sample, this clonotype was seen a few times. V gene TRBV29-1 combines with J gene TRBJ2-5; TRBD1 matches 12 bases. Germline CDR1 reads SQVTM; CDR2 reads ANQGSEA. CDR3 length: 16 amino acids. V lost 2 bases to trimming and J lost 5 bases; unmatched junction nucleotides: 9. The CDR3 spells CSVEITGTGGMETQYF. Here the CDR3 DNA reads TGCAGCGTTGAAATCACCGGGACAGGGGGCATGGAGACCCAGTACTTC.

This clonotype has only a few counts. The chain combines TRBV11-3 with TRBJ1-4; no reliable D call. V was trimmed by 5 bases and J by 8 bases, leaving 12 bases between them. This CDR3 is built from 13 residues. The V gene's germline CDR1 is SGHNT and CDR2 YENEEA. The CDR3 reads CASSGREGEKLFF. The CDR3 DNA reads TGTGCCAGCAGCGGAAGGGAGGGCGAAAAACTGTTTTTT.

This clonotype appeared a single time. The V and J genes are TRBV4-3 and TRBJ2-7, with unresolved D. This CDR3 comprises 16 residues. Trimming removed 0 bases from V and 0 bases from J, with 12 bases in between. CDR1 and CDR2 (germline): LGHNA, YSLEER. The CDR3 reads CASSQDSASDSYEQYF. Here the CDR3 DNA reads TGCGCCAGCAGCCAAGATTCCGCCAGCGACTCCTACGAGCAGTACTTC.

This clonotype came up many times. This chain links TRBV7-9 with TRBJ1-2; no definite D call. Trimming pared 5 bases from V and 5 bases from J, leaving 12 bases between. The CDR3 runs to 13 residues. CDR1 and CDR2 (germline): SEHNR, FQNEAQ (reference sequence). The CDR3 reads CASSQAGGYGYTF. Written as DNA, the CDR3 is TGTGCCAGCAGCCAAGCTGGCGGATATGGCTACACCTTC.

This chain uses TRBV27 with TRBJ2-5; 9 bases match TRBD1. CDR1 is MNHEY, CDR2 SMNVEV, per germline (reference sequence). V was pared by 6 bases and J by 2 bases, with 10 bases of the junction left unmatched. The CDR3 totals 16 residues. CDR3: CASRAGTGLIQETQYF. The DNA for the CDR3 is TGTGCCAGCAGAGCCGGGACAGGGCTGATACAAGAGACCCAGTACTTC.